This T cell receptor (beta chain) was sequenced for a study of neurological immune-mediated disorders. Study at large: A relapsing-remitting course was seen in most of the roughly 34 multiple sclerosis patients and a secondary progressive course in 3.

Germline assignment: CDR1 DFQATT and CDR2 SNEGSKA (reference sequence). Trimming cost V 4 bases and J 0 bases; bases outside gene matches: 6. This CDR3 has 15 residues. cDNA synthesis was performed by 5'RACE with 10-nucleotide random UMIs. Using its own MiXCR run on the 5' RACE reads, TCRdb lists one record per CDR3 protein. The profile covers approximately 90,000 distinct CDR3 sequences, with about 3.8% appearing a single time and around 6% taken by the ten largest. Study findings and constraints: Sharing of CDR3 amino acid sequences among expanded clones across subjects was absent, suggesting private repertoires in all groups.

This clonotype was seen at least ten times. What it recognizes is unknown. Sequencing was performed on PBMCs. The chain uses TRBV20-1 and TRBJ1-5; 7 bases agree with TRBD1. The receptor comes from a woman aged 18-29 years with multiple sclerosis. CDR3 nucleotides: TGCAGTGCTATGGACAGGCCTTATAGCAATCAGCCCCAGCATTTT. It codes for CSAMDRPYSNQPQHF.